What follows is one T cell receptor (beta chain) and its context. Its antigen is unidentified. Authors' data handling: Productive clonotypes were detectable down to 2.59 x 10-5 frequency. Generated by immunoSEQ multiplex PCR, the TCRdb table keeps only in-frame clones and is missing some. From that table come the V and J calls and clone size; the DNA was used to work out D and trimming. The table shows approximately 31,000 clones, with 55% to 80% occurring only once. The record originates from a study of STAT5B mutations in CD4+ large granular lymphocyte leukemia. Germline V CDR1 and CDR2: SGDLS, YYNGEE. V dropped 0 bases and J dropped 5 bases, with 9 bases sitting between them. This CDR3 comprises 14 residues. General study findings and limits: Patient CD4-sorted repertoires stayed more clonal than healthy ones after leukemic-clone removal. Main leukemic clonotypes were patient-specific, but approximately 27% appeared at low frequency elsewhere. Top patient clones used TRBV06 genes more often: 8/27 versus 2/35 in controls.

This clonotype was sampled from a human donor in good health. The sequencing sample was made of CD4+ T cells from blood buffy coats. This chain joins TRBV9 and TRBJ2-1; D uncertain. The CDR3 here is CASSVALQHNEQFF. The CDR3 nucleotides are TGTGCCAGCAGCGTAGCGTTGCAGCACAATGAGCAGTTCTTC.